The source of this T cell receptor (beta chain) is a study of vaccination effects on CD4 cells after COVID-19. Clones were sequenced by immunoSEQ multiplex PCR, and TCRdb holds only the in-frame ones, with some missing. The sample lists 26,000 or so clones, about 70% occurring once. Under the ViraFEST assay, PBMC were stimulated with viral peptide pools so that antigen-specific CD4+ T cells expanded. Sequencing was performed afterwards. Investigators separated out CD4+ T cells once around 10 days of culture had passed. Having tested negative for nucleocapsid antibodies, the vaccine recipients showed no prior SARS-CoV-2 infection. General study findings and limits: After vaccination, at late timepoints, clones induced by infection and by vaccine contracted markedly.

Germline V gene lookup returns CDR1 LGHNA and CDR2 YNFKEQ. With 0 bases removed from V and 8 bases from J, the gap between germline ends came to 13 bases. This CDR3 comprises 14 residues. This clone was seen a single time. The antigen is unknown. The receptor comes from a human donor who received a COVID-19 vaccine. Sequencing was performed on CD4+ T cells from PBMCs cultured with SARS-CoV-2 spike peptides, taken before COVID-19 vaccination. V and J are TRBV4-2 and TRBJ1-2, with D possibly being TRBD1 (5 bases). CDR3 sequence (DNA): TGTGCCAGCAGCCAAGATTCGGGGGGGGTCGGCTACACCTTC. This encodes CASSQDSGGVGYTF.